This entry features one TCR beta chain sequence. What it recognizes is unknown. CDR1 is LNHDA and CDR2 is SQIVND in the germline V gene (reference sequence). Trimming pared 6 bases from V and 0 bases from J, leaving 15 bases between. The CDR3 runs to 16 residues. These data originate in a study of metastatic and nonmetastatic thyroid tumors. TCRdb re-called the PCR reads through MiXCR. Found here are 6,500 to 8,500 clones, about a quarter of them singletons; the top ten hold roughly 15%. Thyroid surgery was performed in patients who had received no treatment beforehand. Study-wide points: For both blood and tumor, malignant thyroid tumors reportedly showed significantly higher TCR beta diversity than benign nodules did.

The origin of this receptor is a female donor with papillary thyroid cancer or a benign thyroid nodule (not recorded which). Some clones in this sample may be carry-over from other donors' samples. The specimen was tumor tissue. The chain uses TRBV19 and TRBJ2-1; D not resolved. The CDR3 sequence is CASSAWPRSSYNEQFF. DNA of the CDR3: TGTGCCAGTAGCGCCTGGCCCCGGAGCTCCTACAATGAGCAGTTCTTC.